The 27 T cell receptor beta chains listed next were all sequenced from one sample in a study of T-cell reconstitution after alpha-beta-depleted transplantation in children. Unique molecular identifiers were built into the TCRbeta library. TCRdb re-called the PCR reads through MiXCR, storing one row per CDR3 protein. In the table there are about 610,000 distinct CDR3 sequences, under 12% of which are singletons. The material sequenced was PBMCs from the stem cell graft donor, taken from the stem cell graft. The receptors were gathered from a human donor who donated a stem cell graft to a child with acute myeloid leukemia.

This chain links TRBV5-5 with TRBJ2-7; perhaps TRBD2 as D (5 bases). The CDR3 is 14 amino acids. V shed 0 bases and J shed 3 bases, with 10 bases lying between them. The germline gives CDR1 SGHKS, CDR2 YYEKEE (reference sequence). The CDR3 coding sequence is TGTGCCAGCAGCTTGGGGACTCAGGACTACGAGCAGTACTTC. Translation: CASSLGTQDYEQYF.

This clonotype was counted only a few times. The V call is TRBV4-3, the J call TRBJ2-7; the match to TRBD2 covers 7 bases. Germline assignment: CDR1 LGHNA and CDR2 YSLEER. V dropped 5 bases and J dropped 5; count of bases not matched to a gene: 12. The CDR3 covers 15 residues. The CDR3 bases are TGCGCCAGCAGCTCCCGGACTAGTCTTAGCCACGAGCAGTACTTC. This sequence encodes CASSSRTSLSHEQYF.

This clonotype has only a few counts. The CDR3 nucleotides read TGTGCCAGCAACGCAGGACGTGGGGAGCAGTACTTC. Amino acid sequence: CASNAGRGEQYF. The genes are TRBV6-5 and TRBJ2-7; unclear D gene. The germline V gene encodes CDR1 MNHEY and CDR2 SVGAGI. CDR3 size: 12 residues. Trimming took 7 bases from V and 7 from J, leaving 14 bases between them.

This clonotype has just a few counts. This rearrangement joins TRBV7-2 to TRBJ2-2; the D gene is possibly TRBD2 (5 bases). V was pared by 3 bases and J by 8 bases, with 13 bases between. Germline-derived CDR1 and CDR2 are SGHTA and FQGNSA. This CDR3 comprises 14 residues. CDR3 loop: CASSFPTSGGELFF. CDR3 DNA: TGTGCCAGCAGCTTCCCAACTAGTGGGGGGGAGCTGTTTTTT.

The V call is TRBV10-3, the J call TRBJ2-7, with 11 bases lining up with TRBD2. The CDR3 length is 14 residues. Trimming cost V 6 bases and J 4 bases; bases outside gene matches: 5. Per the germline V gene, CDR1 is ENHRY and CDR2 is SYGVKD. CDR3 sequence reads: CAISQLAGAYEQYF. In DNA form, the CDR3 reads TGTGCCATCAGCCAACTAGCGGGAGCGTACGAGCAGTACTTC.

The chain recombines TRBV6-2 or TRBV6-3 with TRBJ1-6; no clear D. The CDR3 loop spans 16 amino acids. Trimming pared 2 bases from V and 0 bases from J, leaving 8 bases between. In germline, CDR1 is MNHEY, CDR2 SVGEGT. The CDR3 sequence is CASSYPVSSYNSPLHF. For the CDR3, the DNA is TGTGCCAGCAGTTACCCTGTCAGCTCCTATAATTCACCCCTCCACTTT.

The chain carries TRBV6-5 and TRBJ2-7, with 9 bases identical to TRBD1. Germline CDR1 reads MNHEY; CDR2 reads SVGAGI. CDR3 length: 14 residues. Trimming at V came to 4 bases and at J to 6 bases, leaving 7 bases not matched to a gene. The chain's CDR3 is CASSSDRGLGEQYF. CDR3 nucleotide sequence: TGTGCCAGCAGTTCGGACAGGGGTTTGGGCGAGCAGTACTTC.

This clonotype was observed a handful of times. The chain has TRBV4-3 and TRBJ2-1; D call uncertain. The ends were cut back, 2 bases at V and 8 bases at J, with 19 bases in the middle. CDR1 is LGHNA, CDR2 YSLEER, per germline. The CDR3 covers 16 residues. The DNA for the CDR3 is TGCGCCAGCAGCCAACAAGCGATACGCACATCGGATGAGCAGTTCTTC. As protein: CASSQQAIRTSDEQFF.

This clonotype was observed a handful of times. V and J are TRBV6-2 or TRBV6-3 and TRBJ2-5; possible D gene TRBD1, 6 bases. Germline V CDR1 and CDR2: MNHEY, SVGEGT. With 6 bases removed from V and 5 bases from J, the gap between germline ends came to 13 bases. This CDR3 is 13 amino acids long. The CDR3 protein is CASRDTGLETQYF. The CDR3 coding sequence is TGTGCCAGCAGAGACACAGGGTTGGAGACCCAGTACTTC.

This clonotype was recorded at least ten times. The chain recombines TRBV29-1 with TRBJ2-3; tentatively, D is TRBD2 (6 bases). The CDR3 length is 14 residues. CDR1 and CDR2 (germline): SQVTM, ANQGSEA. Trimming took 0 bases from V and 3 from J, leaving 10 bases between them. The DNA of the CDR3 is TGCAGCGTTGAAGAAGGGAGCGGGACAGATACGCAGTATTTT. This codes for CSVEEGSGTDTQYF.

This clonotype was seen a few times. The rearrangement joins TRBV5-1 to TRBJ2-3, with 8 bases that match TRBD1. This CDR3 contains 15 residues. Per the germline V gene, CDR1 is SGHRS and CDR2 is YFSETQ. V trimming: 3 bases; J trimming: 0 bases; junction bases outside the gene matches: 3. The CDR3 DNA follows: TGCGCCAGCAGCTATCAGGGGGCGAGCACAGATACGCAGTATTTT. This gives the protein CASSYQGASTDTQYF. The complete variable domain, with remaining parts taken from reference TRBV5-1 and TRBJ2-3, reads KAGVTQTPRYLIKTRGQQVTLSCSPISGHRSVSWYQQTPGQGLQFLFEYFSETQRNKGNFPGRFSGRQFSNSRSEMNVSTLELGDSALYLCASSYQGASTDTQYFGPGTRLTVL.

This clonotype was seen many times. The junction differs from germline at one of its ends, possibly a read error. The chain is built from TRBV5-6 and TRBJ1-5; weak D call: TRBD1 (5 bases). This CDR3 has 17 residues. The germline CDR1 and CDR2 sequences are SGHDT and YYEEEE. The DNA of the CDR3 is TGTGCCAGCAGCTTGGAGGGCAGGCAGGGAAGCAATCACCCCCAGCATTTT. This encodes CASSLEGRQGSNHPQHF.

The sample holds many counts of this clonotype. The J gene is TRBJ2-3, the V gene TRBV5-1; 9 bases align to TRBD1. Trimming removed 4 bases from V and 2 bases from J; junction bases left unmatched: 5. Germline V gives CDR1 SGHRS, CDR2 YFSETQ. There are 15 residues in the CDR3. CDR3 sequence reads: CASSPGQGFTDTQYF. The CDR3 DNA follows: TGCGCCAGCAGCCCGGGACAGGGTTTCACAGATACGCAGTATTTT.

This clonotype was seen repeatedly, ten times or more. The chain employs TRBV20-1 and TRBJ2-5; possibly TRBD2 for D (5 bases). Germline V gene sequence: CDR1 DFQATT, CDR2 SNEGSKA (reference sequence). Trimming left V 6 bases short and J 5 bases short, with 16 bases between. The CDR3 sequence is 13 residues long. Written as DNA, the CDR3 is TGCAGTGCCCTCAGCCGGGGTAGGGAGACCCAGTACTTC. Its translation: CSALSRGRETQYF.

This clonotype showed up many times. The CDR3 is CAISDPRIGEQFF. The CDR3 DNA sequence: TGTGCCATCAGTGACCCGAGAATCGGTGAGCAGTTCTTC. The rearrangement uses TRBV10-3 and TRBJ2-1; D gene uncertain. Per germline, CDR1 ENHRY and CDR2 SYGVKD. V was trimmed by 3 bases and J by 9 bases, leaving 12 bases between them. This CDR3 spans 13 amino acids.

Concerning this clonotype itself: It may be a read error: a sequence one base away is much more abundant. This chain joins TRBV11-1 and TRBJ2-2; TRBD2 might be the D (5 bases). Per the germline V gene, CDR1 is SGHAT and CDR2 is FQDESV (reference sequence). CDR3 size: 15 residues. CDR3 loop: CASSLFSSDTGEPFF. The CDR3 DNA sequence: TGTGCCAGCAGCCTATTCTCCAGCGACACCGGGGAGCCGTTTTTT.

DNA for the CDR3: TGTGCCAGCAGACCGGACTCACTCACCGGGGAGCTGTTTTTT. Translation: CASRPDSLTGELFF. The chain uses TRBV6-2 or TRBV6-3 and TRBJ2-2; possible D gene TRBD2, 5 bases. CDR3 length: 14 amino acids. Germline V gene lookup returns CDR1 MNHEY and CDR2 SVGEGT. The V end was cut by 6 bases, the J end by 4 bases, with 12 bases between.

This rearrangement joins TRBV6-1 to TRBJ1-2, with 7 bases lining up with TRBD1. The V gene's germline CDR1 is MNHNS and CDR2 SASEGT. J was trimmed by 0 bases and V by 7 bases; bases with no gene match: 8. The CDR3 is 15 residues long. CDR3 loop: CASTFQGGANYGYTF. Here the CDR3 DNA reads TGTGCCAGCACCTTCCAGGGGGGAGCTAACTATGGCTACACCTTC.

About this clonotype itself: The junction does not match germline at one end; this may be a read error. The chain has TRBV5-1 and TRBJ2-5, with 7 bases that match TRBD1. The CDR3 has 13 residues. CDR1 and CDR2 from the germline V gene are SGHRS and YFSETQ. The CDR3 region has the DNA TGCGCCACCAGCCGACAGGGTGGGGAGACCCAGTACTTC. Protein product: CATSRQGGETQYF. The full variable domain, its missing parts supplied by reference TRBV5-1 and TRBJ2-5, is KAGVTQTPRYLIKTRGQQVTLSCSPISGHRSVSWYQQTPGQGLQFLFEYFSETQRNKGNFPGRFSGRQFSNSRSEMNVSTLELGDSALYLCATSRQGGETQYFGPGTRLLVL.

The chain has TRBV20-1 and TRBJ2-7; D is unclear. The CDR3 covers 12 residues. Germline CDR1 and CDR2: DFQATT and SNEGSKA (reference sequence). Trimming shortened V by 4 bases and J by 5 bases, and 12 bases separated the two germline ends. CDR3 in DNA: TGCAGTGCTACCCGAATCGAGGACGAGCAGTACTTC. This codes for CSATRIEDEQYF.

The rearrangement joins TRBV20-1 to TRBJ1-2; weak D call: TRBD1 (5 bases). The germline V gene encodes CDR1 DFQATT and CDR2 SNEGSKA (reference sequence). V was clipped by 4 bases and J by 0 bases, with 12 bases between them. This CDR3 comprises 14 residues. DNA of the CDR3: TGCAGTGCTACCGAGACAGCCCCTAACTATGGCTACACCTTC. Protein sequence: CSATETAPNYGYTF.

This clonotype was recorded at least ten times. The rearrangement uses TRBV20-1 and TRBJ2-2; possibly TRBD2 for D (5 bases). The CDR3 spans 15 residues. With 5 bases removed from V and 7 bases from J, the gap between germline ends came to 20 bases. The germline V gene has CDR1 DFQATT and CDR2 SNEGSKA (reference sequence). CDR3 region: CSADALGVADGELFF. DNA of the CDR3: TGCAGTGCTGATGCGCTGGGAGTGGCGGACGGGGAGCTGTTTTTT.

The table lists this clonotype with a few counts. This chain uses TRBV4-3 with TRBJ2-2; 7 nucleotides match TRBD2. V lost 0 bases to trimming and J lost 4 bases; unmatched junction nucleotides: 5. The CDR3 contains 16 residues. Per germline, CDR1 LGHNA and CDR2 YSLEER. DNA for the CDR3: TGCGCCAGCAGCCAAGATGTGGGACTACCCACCGGGGAGCTGTTTTTT. As protein: CASSQDVGLPTGELFF.

This clonotype has ten or more counts. This rearrangement joins TRBV3-1 to TRBJ2-3; 11 bases map to TRBD2. Trimming removed 1 base from V and 2 bases from J; junction bases left unmatched: 2. This CDR3 contains 16 residues. Germline CDR1 and CDR2: LGHDT and YNNKEL (reference sequence). CDR3 sequence (DNA): TGTGCCAGCAGCCAAGTGGGACTAGCGGTCACAGATACGCAGTATTTT. Its protein is CASSQVGLAVTDTQYF.

The rearrangement joins TRBV7-2 to TRBJ1-4, with a weak D call TRBD1 (5 bases). The CDR3 runs 15 residues. V was pared by 5 bases and J by 0 bases, with 10 bases between. CDR1 and CDR2 from the germline V gene are SGHTA and FQGNSA. CDR3 amino acids: CASSPIGATNEKLFF. The CDR3 bases are TGTGCCAGCAGCCCCATAGGGGCAACTAATGAAAAACTGTTTTTT.

The sample holds a few counts of this clonotype. This sequence joins TRBV29-1 and TRBJ2-7, with 7 bases identical to TRBD1. V dropped 7 bases and J dropped 4; count of bases not matched to a gene: 13. Germline lookup yields CDR1 SQVTM and CDR2 ANQGSEA. CDR3 length: 14 amino acids. As DNA, the CDR3 is TGCAGCGCTGGAACGGGACAGCCCCTTTACGAGCAGTACTTC. Translating gives CSAGTGQPLYEQYF.

This sequence joins TRBV5-1 and TRBJ2-3; the match to TRBD2 covers 7 bases. The V gene's germline CDR1 is SGHRS and CDR2 YFSETQ. The CDR3 consists of 15 residues. Germline trimming cut 4 bases from V and 3 bases from J; bases unmatched to any gene: 8. In DNA, the CDR3 is TGCGCCAGCAGCCCCGGGGAGGGACGGACAGATACGCAGTATTTT. It yields the protein CASSPGEGRTDTQYF.